This passage covers 26 T cell receptor beta chains from one sample sequenced in a study of CD8+ T cells in alopecia areata. Reverse transcribed after extraction, RNA yielded cDNA as the sequencing template. Generated by immunoSEQ multiplex PCR, the TCRdb table keeps only in-frame clones and is missing some. The data contain 85,000 to 110,000 clones, 55% of them singletons. Sequencing was done on a sample of CD4+ T cells sorted from blood. These receptors were taken from a human donor in good health.

The chain joins TRBV7-9 to TRBJ1-2; tentative D call: TRBD1 (5 bases). Trimming shortened V by 4 bases and J by 8 bases, and 11 bases separated the two germline ends. This CDR3 has 12 amino acids. Per the germline V gene, CDR1 is SEHNR and CDR2 is FQNEAQ (reference sequence). This CDR3 is CASSYSRDGYTF. CDR3 sequence (DNA): TGTGCCAGCAGCTACAGTAGGGACGGCTACACCTTC.

This clone was seen more than once but under ten times. The chain couples TRBV25-1 to TRBJ2-5; 7 bases are a match to TRBD2. From germline, CDR1 is MGHDK and CDR2 SYGVNS. The CDR3 extends over 12 amino acids. Trimming took 3 bases from V and 9 from J; bases not matched to a gene: 4. The CDR3, as DNA: TGTGCCAGCAGTGACCGGGGGGAGGCCCAGTACTTC. Protein sequence: CASSDRGEAQYF.

The chain recombines TRBV5-1 with TRBJ2-1, with D tentatively TRBD1 or TRBD2 (5 bases each). This CDR3 comprises 16 residues. V shed 3 bases and J shed 2 bases, with 15 bases lying between them. Germline lookup yields CDR1 SGHRS and CDR2 YFSETQ. The CDR3 DNA reads as TGCGCCAGCAGCTGGGACCCGAATGCCGCCTACAATGAGCAGTTCTTC. Translation: CASSWDPNAAYNEQFF. Full variable domain (missing parts from reference TRBV5-1 and TRBJ2-1): KAGVTQTPRYLIKTRGQQVTLSCSPISGHRSVSWYQQTPGQGLQFLFEYFSETQRNKGNFPGRFSGRQFSNSRSEMNVSTLELGDSALYLCASSWDPNAAYNEQFFGPGTRLTVL.

The sample holds a few counts of this clone. The chain's CDR3 is CASSEGGYNEQFF. The CDR3 nucleotides are TGTGCCAGCAGCGAGGGGGGCTACAATGAGCAGTTCTTC. V gene TRBV7-3 combines with J gene TRBJ2-1; possibly TRBD1 or TRBD2 for D (6 bases each). The germline V and J ends were trimmed by 5 bases and 3 bases, with 8 bases remaining between them. Germline assignment: CDR1 SGHTA and CDR2 FQGTGA. This CDR3 has 13 residues. Full variable domain (outside the CDR3, taken from reference TRBV7-3 and TRBJ2-1): GAGVSQTPSNKVTEKGKYVELRCDPISGHTALYWYRQSLGQGPEFLIYFQGTGAADDSGLPNDRFFAVRPEGSVSTLKIQRTERGDSAVYLCASSEGGYNEQFFGPGTRLTVL.

The chain employs TRBV25-1 and TRBJ1-6; 7 nucleotides match TRBD1. The length of the CDR3 is 14 residues. Trimming cost V 2 bases and J 8 bases; bases outside gene matches: 3. CDR1 MGHDK and CDR2 SYGVNS come from the germline V gene. The CDR3 bases are TGTGCCAGCAGTGAAACAGGGGTCTATTCACCCCTCCACTTT. It specifies CASSETGVYSPLHF.

The chain links TRBV29-1 to TRBJ2-6, with D perhaps given as TRBD1 or TRBD2 (5 bases each). The CDR3 length is 18 residues. V gave up 0 bases and J gave up 0 bases, with 15 bases separating them. CDR1 and CDR2 from the germline V gene are SQVTM and ANQGSEA. CDR3 region: CSVEEDGYGASGANVLTF. In DNA, the CDR3 is TGCAGCGTTGAAGAGGATGGGTACGGGGCCTCTGGGGCCAACGTCCTGACTTTC.

This clone appeared a few times. The gene calls are TRBV7-2 and TRBJ2-1, with a weak D call TRBD2 (6 bases). With 0 bases removed from V and 13 bases from J, the gap between germline ends came to 16 bases. Germline CDR1 reads SGHTA; CDR2 reads FQGNSA. This CDR3 contains 14 residues. CDR3 in DNA: TGTGCCAGCAGCTTAGCCCGGGACGCGGGGTTTCAGTTCTTC. This encodes CASSLARDAGFQFF.

This chain connects TRBV6-5 to TRBJ1-4; 8 bases are a match to TRBD1. With 6 bases clipped from V and 8 bases from J, the junction kept 8 bases outside the gene matches. This CDR3 is 14 amino acids long. Germline lookup yields CDR1 MNHEY and CDR2 SVGAGI. CDR3 sequence reads: CASSRGLRDEKLFF. Written as DNA, the CDR3 is TGTGCCAGCAGCAGGGGGCTACGGGACGAAAAACTGTTTTTT.

There are a few counts of this clone. The chain uses TRBV28 and TRBJ1-1; D gene unclear. The CDR3 spans 12 residues. Trimming took off 7 bases at V and 5 bases at J, with 11 bases between the two ends. The V gene's germline CDR1 is MDHEN and CDR2 SYDVKM. The CDR3 coding sequence is TGTGCCAGCACCCCGAGGGTTACTGAAGCTTTCTTT. It codes for CASTPRVTEAFF.

This chain connects TRBV9 to TRBJ2-3, with 7 bases aligning to TRBD2. CDR1 and CDR2 from the germline V gene are SGDLS and YYNGEE. The CDR3 runs to 16 residues. V was pared by 0 bases and J by 2 bases, with 6 bases of the junction left unmatched. CDR3 nucleotides: TGTGCCAGCAGCGTAGATCCTAGCGGTCCCACAGATACGCAGTATTTT. The encoded protein is CASSVDPSGPTDTQYF.

This chain connects TRBV7-2 to TRBJ2-7, with D uncertain. The CDR3 extends over 13 amino acids. The V end lost 1 base, the J end lost 5 bases, and 9 bases lay between the germline ends. The germline V gene encodes CDR1 SGHTA and CDR2 FQGNSA. The CDR3 here is CASSLDPPNEQYF. CDR3 nucleotides: TGTGCCAGCAGCTTAGACCCCCCTAACGAGCAGTACTTC.

The chain couples TRBV7-3 to TRBJ1-2, with 7 bases matching TRBD1. The CDR3 extends over 15 amino acids. V lost 5 bases and J lost 0; bases outside the gene matches: 6. CDR1 is SGHTA and CDR2 is FQGTGA in the germline V gene. As DNA, the CDR3 is TGTGCCAGCAGCCCACAGGGGTCGTCTAACTATGGCTACACCTTC. Its protein product is CASSPQGSSNYGYTF.

The chain is built from TRBV29-1 and TRBJ2-3; 9 positions match TRBD1. This CDR3 is 15 amino acids long. Per the germline V gene, CDR1 is SQVTM and CDR2 is ANQGSEA. Trimming took 1 base from V and 6 from J; bases not matched to a gene: 8. The CDR3 is CSVEVGDRVSDTQYF. Here the CDR3 DNA reads TGCAGCGTTGAAGTAGGGGACAGGGTATCGGATACGCAGTATTTT.

The chain has TRBV29-1 and TRBJ2-7; D is perhaps TRBD2 (5 bases). Per germline, CDR1 SQVTM and CDR2 ANQGSEA. Trimming cost V 7 bases and J 9 bases, with 10 bases left between them. CDR3 length: 9 amino acids. For the CDR3, the DNA is TGCAGCGGGAGGAAGGGGCAGTACTTC. Protein: CSGRKGQYF.

CDR3 amino acids: CASSRQGSSYEQYF. Written as DNA, the CDR3 is TGTGCCAGCAGCAGACAGGGTAGCTCCTACGAGCAGTACTTC. The V and J genes are TRBV7-2 and TRBJ2-7; 7 bases line up with TRBD1. Germline V gene sequence: CDR1 SGHTA, CDR2 FQGNSA. This CDR3 comprises 14 residues. J gave up 0 bases and V 5 bases, and 4 bases lay outside the gene matches.

This clone was seen only a few times. The rearrangement links TRBV14 to TRBJ2-7; 8 nucleotides line up with TRBD2. This CDR3 comprises 13 residues. CDR1 and CDR2 (germline): SGHDN, FVKESK. V was clipped by 8 bases and J by 3 bases; unmatched bases: 6. CDR3 loop: CASGVAGSYEQYF. The DNA for the CDR3 is TGTGCCAGCGGGGTAGCGGGGAGCTACGAGCAGTACTTC.

This chain's CDR3 is CASSLEQGPSTEAFF. The CDR3 nucleotides are TGTGCCAGCAGCTTAGAACAGGGTCCCTCCACTGAAGCTTTCTTT. This chain joins TRBV28 and TRBJ1-1; TRBD1 might be the D (6 bases). V was pared by 6 bases and J by 4 bases, with 18 bases between. Germline CDR1 MDHEN, CDR2 SYDVKM. This CDR3 is built from 15 residues.

The chain is built from TRBV20-1 and TRBJ1-1; D unresolved. The germline gives CDR1 DFQATT, CDR2 SNEGSKA (reference sequence). V was clipped by 5 bases and J by 5 bases, with 9 bases between them. The CDR3 covers 11 residues. CDR3 nucleotide sequence: TGCAGTGCTTGCCGGAGAACTGAAGCTTTCTTT. It is translated as CSACRRTEAFF.

The sample holds a few counts of this clone. The chain carries TRBV7-9 and TRBJ2-2, with 13 bases that match TRBD2. Per the germline V gene, CDR1 is SEHNR and CDR2 is FQNEAQ (reference sequence). The trim removed 4 bases at V and 3 bases at J, leaving 5 bases unmatched. The CDR3 spans 17 residues. The CDR3 loop is CASSSGLAGSYTGELFF. The CDR3 DNA reads TGTGCCAGCAGCTCGGGACTAGCGGGGAGCTACACCGGGGAGCTGTTTTTT.

This clone was observed a few times. The V and J genes are TRBV2 and TRBJ1-2; D might be TRBD1 (5 bases). The germline V and J ends were trimmed by 7 bases and 4 bases, with 10 bases remaining between them. The CDR3 is made up of 12 amino acids. The germline CDR1 and CDR2 sequences are SNHLY and FYNNEI. The chain's CDR3 is CASTQGLYGYTF. The CDR3 DNA sequence: TGTGCCAGCACTCAGGGCCTCTATGGCTACACCTTC. Based on the CDR3 plus reference TRBV2 and TRBJ1-2, the full variable domain is EPEVTQTPSHQVTQMGQEVILRCVPISNHLYFYWYRQILGQKVEFLVSFYNNEISEKSEIFDDQFSVERPDGSNFTLKIRSTKLEDSAMYFCASTQGLYGYTFGSGTRLTVV.

This chain links TRBV2 with TRBJ2-5; D unresolved. Germline CDR1 is SNHLY and CDR2 is FYNNEI. The V gene lost 2 bases and the J gene lost 1 base, with 11 bases spanning the gap. The CDR3 runs to 15 residues. The CDR3 DNA is TGTGCCAGCAGTGAAATTGGTGGCGTCCAAGAGACCCAGTACTTC. This gives the protein CASSEIGGVQETQYF.

V usage is TRBV11-2 and J usage is TRBJ2-7, with D possibly being TRBD1 (8 bases). The germline V and J ends were trimmed by 5 bases and 2 bases, with 22 bases remaining between them. The CDR3 length is 17 residues. Looked up from germline, CDR1 is SGHAT and CDR2 is FQNNGV. CDR3 protein: CASSPIRGGQETYEQYF. In DNA form, the CDR3 reads TGTGCCAGCAGCCCCATAAGGGGGGGACAGGAGACCTACGAGCAGTACTTC.

This clone came up a few times. The chain carries TRBV6-1 and TRBJ2-2; the match to TRBD2 covers 9 bases. J gave up 2 bases and V 2 bases, and 6 bases lay outside the gene matches. Germline-derived CDR1 and CDR2 are MNHNS and SASEGT. The CDR3 contains 17 residues. In nucleotides, the CDR3 is TGTGCCAGCAGTGAAAGATTAGCGGGGGCTAACACCGGGGAGCTGTTTTTT. Translation: CASSERLAGANTGELFF.

The chain is built from TRBV29-1 and TRBJ2-1; TRBD1 aligns across 8 bases. CDR3 size: 14 residues. Unmatched junction bases numbered 8, after V lost 6 bases and J lost 4 bases. Germline CDR1 SQVTM, CDR2 ANQGSEA. The CDR3 here is CSVGTTGEYNEQFF. In nucleotides, the CDR3 is TGCAGCGTGGGGACGACAGGGGAATACAATGAGCAGTTCTTC.

This rearrangement joins TRBV7-2 to TRBJ2-2; TRBD2 aligns across 10 bases. Germline V CDR1 and CDR2: SGHTA, FQGNSA. J was trimmed by 0 bases and V by 2 bases; bases with no gene match: 3. The CDR3 consists of 17 residues. CDR3: CASSLIAGGPNTGELFF. The CDR3 nucleotides read TGTGCCAGCAGCTTAATAGCGGGGGGACCGAACACCGGGGAGCTGTTTTTT.

The rearrangement uses TRBV11-2 and TRBJ2-5, with a possible D match to TRBD1 (5 bases). Trimming stripped 5 bases from V and 1 base from J, with 14 bases between. The V gene's germline CDR1 is SGHAT and CDR2 FQNNGV. CDR3 size: 15 residues. The CDR3, as DNA: TGTGCCAGCAGCGCCCGACAGAAAACCCAAGAGACCCAGTACTTC. Protein: CASSARQKTQETQYF.